A single sample gave rise to the 32 T cell receptor beta chains below, sequenced in a study of blood T cell repertoires in COVID-19. TCRdb's copy holds only in-frame clones and misses some; the assay was immunoSEQ multiplex PCR. The sample holds roughly 42,000 clones, roughly nine tenths seen once. Sample: peripheral blood. The origin of the receptors is a man between 25 and 39 years old with active or convalescent COVID-19.

The V and J genes are TRBV4-3 and TRBJ2-1, with D perhaps TRBD1 (6 bases). This CDR3 spans 16 amino acids. V dropped 4 bases and J dropped 6 bases, with 19 bases sitting between them. CDR1 and CDR2 from the germline V gene are LGHNA and YSLEER. This chain's CDR3 is CASSRVTGNRFNEQFF. The CDR3 coding sequence is TGCGCCAGCAGCCGGGTCACAGGGAATCGGTTCAATGAGCAGTTCTTC.

The rearrangement joins TRBV19 to TRBJ2-6, with TRBD1 matching 8 bases. J gave up 1 base and V 6 bases, and 8 bases lay outside the gene matches. CDR3 length: 17 residues. Per germline, CDR1 LNHDA and CDR2 SQIVND (reference sequence). CDR3: CASSPGGAGSGANVLTF. The CDR3 DNA follows: TGTGCCAGTAGCCCAGGGGGCGCCGGATCTGGGGCCAACGTCCTGACTTTC.

The rearrangement uses TRBV9 and TRBJ1-6; 9 positions match TRBD1. After removal of 4 bases from V and 7 bases from J, the junction contained 9 bases not matched to a gene. This CDR3 is 16 amino acids long. Per the germline V gene, CDR1 is SGDLS and CDR2 is YYNGEE. CDR3 nucleotides: TGTGCCAGCAGCCCTAGGGGGACAGGGTTGAATTCACCCCTCCACTTT. Protein product: CASSPRGTGLNSPLHF.

The CDR3 protein is CASSSVGAREQYV. CDR3 DNA: TGTGCCAGCAGCTCCGTGGGGGCCCGCGAGCAGTACGTC. This chain links TRBV7-8 with TRBJ2-7; possibly TRBD1 for D (6 bases). Germline CDR1 reads SGHVS; CDR2 reads FQNEAQ. The CDR3 length is 13 residues. Between the trimmed V and J ends, which lost 4 bases and 6 bases, there was a span of 13 bases.

The chain links TRBV2 to TRBJ2-5; D might be TRBD2 (6 bases). V was pared by 4 bases and J by 4 bases, with 10 bases between. This CDR3 is 13 amino acids long. Per germline, CDR1 SNHLY and CDR2 FYNNEI. This CDR3 reads CASSAGTGETQYF. The DNA for the CDR3 is TGTGCCAGCAGTGCGGGGACTGGAGAGACCCAGTACTTC.

This clone occurred once. The chain uses TRBV2 and TRBJ2-3; TRBD2 agrees at 15 bases. Germline V CDR1 and CDR2: SNHLY, FYNNEI. The CDR3 length is 16 residues. With V trimmed by 5 bases and J by 3 bases, 3 bases remained unmatched. DNA of the CDR3: TGTGCCAGCAGTTTGGGACTAGCGGGGGGAACAGATACGCAGTATTTT. Protein: CASSLGLAGGTDTQYF.

V and J are TRBV6-6 and TRBJ2-7; D ambiguous. CDR1 is MNHNY and CDR2 is SVGAGI in the germline V gene (reference sequence). This CDR3 has 11 amino acids. Trimming took off 4 bases at V and 3 bases at J, with 4 bases between the two ends. The CDR3: CASSSNYEQYF. The CDR3 region has the DNA TGTGCCAGCAGTTCAAACTACGAGCAGTACTTC.

V and J are TRBV6-1 and TRBJ2-1; 8 bases are shared with TRBD2. CDR1 MNHNS and CDR2 SASEGT come from the germline V gene. The V segment lost 0 bases and the J segment 4 bases; nucleotides outside the gene matches: 5. The CDR3 is 16 amino acids. This CDR3 is CASSEASGGPYNEQFF. CDR3 DNA sequence: TGTGCCAGCAGTGAAGCCTCGGGGGGGCCTTACAATGAGCAGTTCTTC.

In DNA, the CDR3 is TGTGCCAGTAGTCGGCAGGCGGGGACAGATACGCAGTATTTT. Amino acid sequence: CASSRQAGTDTQYF. This chain links TRBV19 with TRBJ2-3, with D perhaps matching TRBD2 (6 bases). The CDR3 runs 14 residues. The V end lost 5 bases, the J end lost 3 bases, and 12 bases lay between the germline ends. From germline, CDR1 is LNHDA and CDR2 SQIVND (reference sequence).

The chain uses TRBV10-2 and TRBJ2-1; 11 nucleotides align to TRBD1. After removal of 1 base from V and 6 bases from J, the junction contained 5 bases not matched to a gene. Germline CDR1 reads WSHSY; CDR2 reads SAAADI. The CDR3 extends over 16 amino acids. The chain's CDR3 is CASSEYGTGGFNEQFF. CDR3 DNA sequence: TGCGCCAGCAGTGAGTACGGGACAGGGGGTTTCAATGAGCAGTTCTTC.

CDR3 amino acids: CASSSPGQALGTEAFF. CDR3 coding DNA: TGTGCCAGCAGTTCGCCGGGACAGGCCTTGGGCACTGAAGCTTTCTTT. The gene calls are TRBV7-9 and TRBJ1-1; 8 nucleotides line up with TRBD1. With 6 bases clipped from V and 4 bases from J, the junction kept 13 bases outside the gene matches. There are 16 residues in the CDR3. Germline V gives CDR1 SEHNR, CDR2 FQNEAQ (reference sequence). Using reference TRBV7-9 and TRBJ1-1 for the parts outside the CDR3, the full variable domain is DTGVSQNPRHKITKRGQNVTFRCDPISEHNRLYWYRQTLGQGPEFLTYFQNEAQLEKSRLLSDRFSAERPKGSFSTLEIQRTEQGDSAMYLCASSSPGQALGTEAFFGQGTRLTVV.

J is TRBJ2-1 and V is TRBV5-1; D is possibly TRBD1 (5 bases). Trimming shortened V by 4 bases and J by 5 bases, and 13 bases separated the two germline ends. Per germline, CDR1 SGHRS and CDR2 YFSETQ. CDR3 length: 14 amino acids. CDR3 loop: CASSEAGYDNEQFF. The CDR3 nucleotides are TGCGCCAGCAGCGAGGCAGGGTACGACAATGAGCAGTTCTTC.

This chain joins TRBV5-6 and TRBJ2-1; 12 bases fit TRBD2. This CDR3 has 16 amino acids. The junction had 5 bases not matched to a gene; V was cut back by 0 bases and J by 7 bases. In germline, CDR1 is SGHDT, CDR2 YYEEEE. The CDR3 DNA sequence: TGTGCCAGCAGCTTGGGACTAGCGGGAGTATATAATGAGCAGTTCTTC. It is translated as CASSLGLAGVYNEQFF.

This clone was seen once. The V gene is TRBV7-3, the J gene TRBJ2-5, with TRBD2 matching 9 bases. The J segment lost 5 bases and the V segment lost 3 bases, leaving 4 bases of the junction unmatched. CDR3 length: 14 residues. Germline V gene lookup returns CDR1 SGHTA and CDR2 FQGTGA. The CDR3 DNA reads TGTGCCAGCAGCTTTGCGGGGGGGAGCGAGACCCAGTACTTC. The encoded protein is CASSFAGGSETQYF.

The table lists this clone with a few counts. The J gene is TRBJ2-2, the V gene TRBV19; TRBD2 agrees at 13 bases. This CDR3 contains 17 residues. V lost 5 bases, J lost 4 bases, and 7 bases stayed unmatched. The germline V gene encodes CDR1 LNHDA and CDR2 SQIVND (reference sequence). The CDR3 DNA follows: TGTGCCAGTAGTCTTGGACTAGCGGGAGTTATCACCGGGGAGCTGTTTTTT. Amino acid sequence: CASSLGLAGVITGELFF.

The CDR3 protein is CASSLQGQETQYF. In nucleotides, the CDR3 is TGTGCCAGCAGCCTACAGGGGCAAGAGACCCAGTACTTC. The chain joins TRBV6-5 to TRBJ2-5, with 7 bases matching TRBD1. This CDR3 contains 13 residues. CDR1 is MNHEY, CDR2 SVGAGI, per germline. Trimming at V came to 6 bases and at J to 2 bases, leaving 3 bases not matched to a gene.

This clone has only one observation. This chain joins TRBV10-3 and TRBJ2-3; 8 nucleotides line up with TRBD1. Germline assignment: CDR1 ENHRY and CDR2 SYGVKD. CDR3 length: 16 amino acids. The ends lost 10 bases at V and 0 bases at J; junction bases unmatched: 12. Written as DNA, the CDR3 is TGTGCCACCGCTATGACAGGGGCGCCTAGCACAGATACGCAGTATTTT. Protein product: CATAMTGAPSTDTQYF.

The rearrangement links TRBV11-2 to TRBJ2-7; 8 bases align to TRBD1. The germline CDR1 and CDR2 sequences are SGHAT and FQNNGV. Unmatched junction bases numbered 2, after V lost 1 base and J lost 3 bases. The CDR3 extends over 14 amino acids. CDR3 region: CASSLARGLYEQYF. The CDR3 region has the DNA TGTGCCAGCAGCTTAGCCAGGGGGCTCTACGAGCAGTACTTC.

The rearrangement uses TRBV11-3 and TRBJ1-1; the D is unclear. The CDR3 runs to 17 residues. Germline V lookup: CDR1 SGHNT, CDR2 YENEEA. Trimming removed 0 bases at V and 1 base at J, with 15 bases between. CDR3 in DNA: TGTGCCAGCAGCTTAGAGAGGGCTTGGCTGGGGAACACTGAAGCTTTCTTT. This codes for CASSLERAWLGNTEAFF.

The rearrangement joins TRBV19 to TRBJ2-3, with 9 bases fitting TRBD1. The germline V gene has CDR1 LNHDA and CDR2 SQIVND (reference sequence). The CDR3 extends over 16 amino acids. Unmatched junction bases numbered 8, after V lost 5 bases and J lost 2 bases. CDR3 protein: CASSSSGTGPTDTQYF. In DNA, the CDR3 is TGTGCCAGTAGTTCCTCCGGGACAGGGCCCACAGATACGCAGTATTTT.

This clone was observed once. The chain links TRBV3-1 (or the pseudogene TRBV3-2) to TRBJ2-2; 10 nucleotides line up with TRBD1. This CDR3 spans 17 amino acids. In germline, CDR1 is LGHDT, CDR2 YNNKEL (reference sequence). The trim removed 0 bases at V and 4 bases at J, leaving 5 bases unmatched. CDR3 protein: CASSQEGGQGVTGELFF. The CDR3 DNA sequence: TGTGCCAGCAGCCAAGAGGGAGGACAGGGGGTCACCGGGGAGCTGTTTTTT.

A word on this clone: A junction end diverges from the germline sequence, so it may reflect a read error. The J gene is TRBJ1-2, the V gene TRBV7-2, with TRBD1 matching 7 bases. Germline CDR1 reads SGHTA; CDR2 reads FQGNSA. This CDR3 has 15 amino acids. The CDR3, as DNA: TGTGCCAGCAGCCTAGCGGAGACAGGGTACTATGGCTACACCTTC. Translation gives CASSLAETGYYGYTF.

This sequence joins TRBV6-2 or TRBV6-3 and TRBJ1-5; D is undetermined. This CDR3 is built from 15 residues. Looked up from germline, CDR1 is MNHEY and CDR2 is SVGEGT. Deletions cut 2 bases from V and 0 bases from J, with 8 bases between. The CDR3 nucleotides are TGTGCCAGCAGTTACGAGCCATATAGCAATCAGCCCCAGCATTTT. Amino acid sequence: CASSYEPYSNQPQHF.

The chain combines TRBV18 with TRBJ1-4; 7 nucleotides line up with TRBD1. The CDR3 consists of 14 residues. With 3 bases clipped from V and 4 bases from J, the junction kept 2 bases outside the gene matches. Germline loops: CDR1 KGHSH, CDR2 LQKENI. The CDR3 DNA is TGTGCCAGCTCACCGACAGGGTTTAATGAAAAACTGTTTTTT. Protein sequence: CASSPTGFNEKLFF.

The V call is TRBV4-3, the J call TRBJ1-2; TRBD1 matches 7 bases. In germline, CDR1 is LGHNA, CDR2 YSLEER. This CDR3 spans 14 amino acids. The V segment lost 3 bases and the J segment 8 bases; nucleotides outside the gene matches: 9. CDR3 region: CASSQEDRAQGYTF. CDR3 DNA sequence: TGCGCCAGCAGCCAGGAAGACAGGGCGCAGGGCTACACCTTC.

The chain combines TRBV9 with TRBJ2-3, with 8 bases identical to TRBD2. The junction had 5 bases not matched to a gene; V was cut back by 3 bases and J by 5 bases. The CDR3 covers 14 residues. CDR1 is SGDLS and CDR2 is YYNGEE in the germline V gene. The CDR3 DNA follows: TGTGCCAGCAGCGGAGGACTAGCAGGAGATACGCAGTATTTT. As protein: CASSGGLAGDTQYF.

The chain has TRBV19 and TRBJ2-1; D may be TRBD2 (6 bases). Per the germline V gene, CDR1 is LNHDA and CDR2 is SQIVND (reference sequence). V lost 5 bases, J lost 7 bases, and 18 bases lay in between. The length of the CDR3 is 15 residues. The CDR3 nucleotides read TGTGCCAGTAGTCGCCTAACCGGGACTGAAAATGAGCAGTTCTTC. It is translated as CASSRLTGTENEQFF.

V and J are TRBV4-2 and TRBJ2-1, with D tentatively TRBD2 (5 bases). Germline values: CDR1 LGHNA, CDR2 YNFKEQ. CDR3 length: 16 residues. The V and J ends lost 0 bases and 2 bases respectively, with 11 bases between them. The CDR3 sequence is CASSQDGTGTYNEQFF. CDR3 bases: TGTGCCAGCAGCCAAGATGGAACGGGGACCTACAATGAGCAGTTCTTC.

This sequence joins TRBV19 and TRBJ1-2, with 7 positions matching TRBD1. Losses at the gene ends were 0 bases for V and 0 bases for J; bases not matched to a gene: 7. The CDR3 sequence is 17 residues long. Germline V gene lookup returns CDR1 LNHDA and CDR2 SQIVND (reference sequence). The CDR3 DNA reads as TGTGCCAGTAGTATAGATTTCCGGACAGGACCTAACTATGGCTACACCTTC. This gives the protein CASSIDFRTGPNYGYTF.

The V and J genes are TRBV19 and TRBJ1-2; D is ambiguous. Per germline, CDR1 LNHDA and CDR2 SQIVND (reference sequence). V lost 1 base and J lost 1, with 7 bases in between. This CDR3 has 14 amino acids. The CDR3 sequence is CASSIANINYGYTF. CDR3 bases: TGTGCCAGTAGTATAGCGAACATTAACTATGGCTACACCTTC.

The rearrangement links TRBV27 to TRBJ2-4; 7 bases are a match to TRBD2. J lost 2 bases, V lost 5 bases, and 6 bases had no gene match. Germline V lookup: CDR1 MNHEY, CDR2 SMNVEV (reference sequence). The CDR3 runs 15 residues. The CDR3, as DNA: TGTGCCAGCAGTCGTAGCGGGTGGCCCAAAAACATTCAGTACTTC. Its protein is CASSRSGWPKNIQYF.

The CDR3 nucleotides are TGTGCCAGCAGCCGGGGGGCCTACGAGCAGTACTTC. Its protein product is CASSRGAYEQYF. The chain links TRBV3-1 (or the pseudogene TRBV3-2) to TRBJ2-7, with D possibly being TRBD2 (6 bases). CDR1 is LGHDT, CDR2 YNNKEL, per germline (reference sequence). The CDR3 is 12 amino acids. Trimming left V 4 bases short and J 2 bases short, with 6 bases between.